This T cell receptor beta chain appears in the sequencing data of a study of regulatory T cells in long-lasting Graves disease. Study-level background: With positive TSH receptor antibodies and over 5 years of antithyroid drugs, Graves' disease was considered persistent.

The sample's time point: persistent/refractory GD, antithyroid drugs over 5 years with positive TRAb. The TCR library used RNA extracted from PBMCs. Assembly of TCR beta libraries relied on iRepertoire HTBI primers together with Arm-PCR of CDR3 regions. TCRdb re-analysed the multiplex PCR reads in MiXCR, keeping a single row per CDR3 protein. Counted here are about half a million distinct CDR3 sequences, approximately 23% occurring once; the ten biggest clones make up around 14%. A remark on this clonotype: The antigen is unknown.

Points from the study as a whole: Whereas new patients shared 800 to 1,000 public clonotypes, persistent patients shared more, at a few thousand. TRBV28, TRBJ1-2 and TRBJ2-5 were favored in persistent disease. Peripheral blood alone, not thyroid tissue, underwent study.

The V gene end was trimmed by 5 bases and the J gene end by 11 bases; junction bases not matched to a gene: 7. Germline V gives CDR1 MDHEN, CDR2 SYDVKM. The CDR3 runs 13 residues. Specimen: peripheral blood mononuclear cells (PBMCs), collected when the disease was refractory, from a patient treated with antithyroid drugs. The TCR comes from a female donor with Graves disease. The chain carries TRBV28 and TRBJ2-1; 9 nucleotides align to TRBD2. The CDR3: CASSAGLAGQQFF. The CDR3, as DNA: TGTGCCAGCAGTGCCGGCCTAGCGGGGCAGCAGTTCTTC.